This T cell receptor (beta chain) stems from a study of blood T cell repertoires in COVID-19. Study at large: Some COVID-19 samples were acute and others convalescent; all came from the United States, Italy and Spain. T cells, B-cell-depleted T cells, or PBMCs provided the cDNA or gDNA that served as material.

The data were produced by immunoSEQ multiplex PCR, yet TCRdb's version contains in-frame clones alone and is incomplete. Of roughly 180,000 clones detected, less than 85% appear once; the ten largest clones hold approximately 10%. Germline CDR1 and CDR2: SGHNT and YENEEA. J gave up 3 bases and V 0 bases, and 7 bases lay outside the gene matches. This CDR3 spans 17 amino acids. Sequenced sample: peripheral blood. This receptor was obtained from a woman over 75 with active or convalescent COVID-19. The chain employs TRBV11-3 and TRBJ2-1; TRBD2 matches at 8 bases. Here the CDR3 DNA reads TGTGCCAGCAGCTTAGAGTTAGCGGGGAGTGGCTACAATGAGCAGTTCTTC. The encoded protein is CASSLELAGSGYNEQFF.